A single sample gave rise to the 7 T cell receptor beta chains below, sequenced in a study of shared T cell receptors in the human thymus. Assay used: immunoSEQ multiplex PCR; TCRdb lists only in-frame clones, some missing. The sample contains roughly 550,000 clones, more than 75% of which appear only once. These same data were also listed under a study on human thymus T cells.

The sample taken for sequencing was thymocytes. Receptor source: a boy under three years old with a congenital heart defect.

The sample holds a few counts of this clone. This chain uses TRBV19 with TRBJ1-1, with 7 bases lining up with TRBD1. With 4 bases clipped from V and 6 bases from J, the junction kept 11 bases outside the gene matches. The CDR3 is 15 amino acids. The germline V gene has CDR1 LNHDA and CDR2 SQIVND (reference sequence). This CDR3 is CASSTRQGRNAEAFF. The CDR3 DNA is TGTGCCAGTAGTACCCGACAGGGACGAAATGCTGAAGCTTTCTTT.

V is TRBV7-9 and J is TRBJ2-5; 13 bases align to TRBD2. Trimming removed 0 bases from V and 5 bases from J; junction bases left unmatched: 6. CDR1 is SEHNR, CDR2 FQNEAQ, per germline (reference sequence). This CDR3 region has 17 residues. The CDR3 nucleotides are TGTGCCAGCAGCTTAGCCGGGACTAGCGGGACTGACGAGACCCAGTACTTC. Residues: CASSLAGTSGTDETQYF.

CDR3 coding DNA: TGTGCCAGCAGTGATCTCCGGACAGGGAAGAGCAATCAGCCCCAGCATTTT. Translation gives CASSDLRTGKSNQPQHF. The chain joins TRBV2 to TRBJ1-5; 8 bases are shared with TRBD1. The CDR3 has 17 residues. Germline V gives CDR1 SNHLY, CDR2 FYNNEI. Trimming at V came to 3 bases and at J to 1 base, leaving 8 bases not matched to a gene.

The CDR3 is CASSFRQNGYTF. The CDR3 DNA is TGTGCCAGCAGTTTCAGACAGAATGGCTACACCTTC. The V call is TRBV2, the J call TRBJ1-2, with a weak D call TRBD1 (5 bases). Germline lookup yields CDR1 SNHLY and CDR2 FYNNEI. The length of the CDR3 is 12 residues. Trimming pared 5 bases from V and 6 bases from J, leaving 10 bases between. Complete variable domain (other parts from reference TRBV2 and TRBJ1-2): EPEVTQTPSHQVTQMGQEVILRCVPISNHLYFYWYRQILGQKVEFLVSFYNNEISEKSEIFDDQFSVERPDGSNFTLKIRSTKLEDSAMYFCASSFRQNGYTFGSGTRLTVV.

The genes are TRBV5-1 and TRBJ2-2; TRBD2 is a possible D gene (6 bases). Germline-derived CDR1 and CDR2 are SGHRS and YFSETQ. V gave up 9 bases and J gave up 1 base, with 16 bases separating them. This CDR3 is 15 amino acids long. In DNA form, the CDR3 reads TGCGCCACCAAAAGACTAGGGGAGAACACCGGGGAGCTGTTTTTT. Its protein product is CATKRLGENTGELFF.

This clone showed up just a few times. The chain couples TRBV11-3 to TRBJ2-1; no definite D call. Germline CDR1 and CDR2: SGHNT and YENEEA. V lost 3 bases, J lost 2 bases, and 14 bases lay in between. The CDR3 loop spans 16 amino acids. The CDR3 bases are TGTGCCAGCAGCTTCTTTTGTCCGTTCCCCTACAATGAGCAGTTCTTC. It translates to CASSFFCPFPYNEQFF. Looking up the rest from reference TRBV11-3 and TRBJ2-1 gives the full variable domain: EAGVVQSPRYKIIEKKQPVAFWCNPISGHNTLYWYLQNLGQGPELLIRYENEEAVDDSQLPKDRFSAERLKGVDSTLKIQPAELGDSAVYLCASSFFCPFPYNEQFFGPGTRLTVL.

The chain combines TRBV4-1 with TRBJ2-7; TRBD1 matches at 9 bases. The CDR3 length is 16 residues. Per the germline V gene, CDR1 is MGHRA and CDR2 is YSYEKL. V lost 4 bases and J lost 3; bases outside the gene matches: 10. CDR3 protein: CASSPTGQGPNYEQYF. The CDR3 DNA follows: TGCGCCAGCAGCCCAACCGGACAGGGGCCCAACTACGAGCAGTACTTC.